The 2 T cell receptor beta chains reported below all come from one sample, sequenced in a study of shared clonotypes between healthy human individuals. Produced via immunoSEQ multiplex PCR; TCRdb's table is partial and in-frame only. The sample carries approximately 700,000 clones, around four fifths recorded once. Sequenced input: memory CD4+ T cells sorted from blood. The subset denotes: CD45RA-negative fraction. These receptors originate from a woman aged 30 to 39 in good health.

This chain uses TRBV7-2 with TRBJ1-1; D possibly corresponds to TRBD1 (6 bases). CDR1 is SGHTA and CDR2 is FQGNSA in the germline V gene. The CDR3 is made up of 13 amino acids. Trimming cost V 2 bases and J 5 bases, with 9 bases left between them. The CDR3 loop reads CASSLQGRTEAFF. CDR3 nucleotides: TGTGCCAGCAGCTTACAGGGGCGGACTGAAGCTTTCTTT.

This chain uses TRBV2 with TRBJ2-2, with 10 bases that match TRBD2. The CDR3 spans 14 residues. V was clipped by 6 bases and J by 4 bases; unmatched bases: 2. The germline gives CDR1 SNHLY, CDR2 FYNNEI. CDR3 nucleotide sequence: TGTGCCAGCAGAGTAGCGGGAGGCACCGGGGAGCTGTTTTTT. It encodes CASRVAGGTGELFF.